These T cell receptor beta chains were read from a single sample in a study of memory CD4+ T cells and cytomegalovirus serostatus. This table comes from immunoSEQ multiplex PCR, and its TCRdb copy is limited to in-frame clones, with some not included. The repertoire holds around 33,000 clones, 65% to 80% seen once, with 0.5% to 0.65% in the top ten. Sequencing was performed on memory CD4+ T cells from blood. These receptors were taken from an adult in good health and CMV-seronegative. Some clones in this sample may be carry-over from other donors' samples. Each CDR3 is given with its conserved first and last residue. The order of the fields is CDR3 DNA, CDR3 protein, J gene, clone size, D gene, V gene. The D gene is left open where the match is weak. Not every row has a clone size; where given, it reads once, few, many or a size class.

TGTGCCAGCAGTGAAGTGACAGGGAGTTATTATGGCTACACCTTC,CASSEVTGSYYGYTF,TRBJ1-2,NA,TRBD1,TRBV6-1
TGTGCCAGCAGTGAAGGACAGTTCTCTGGAAACACCATATATTTT,CASSEGQFSGNTIYF,TRBJ1-3,NA,NA,TRBV6-1
TGTGCCAGCAGCCACAGGGGGGCTGGCTACACCTTC,CASSHRGAGYTF,TRBJ1-2,few,TRBD1,TRBV5-5
TGTGCCAGCAGCCGGGACAGGGGGAATTCACCCCTCCACTTT,CASSRDRGNSPLHF,TRBJ1-6,NA,TRBD1,TRBV14
TGTGCCAGCAGCTTGGAGCCAGTCCTCTCCGAGCAGTACTTC,CASSLEPVLSEQYF,TRBJ2-7,once,NA,TRBV5-4
TGTGCCAGCAGCTTAGTCAGGAGGGGCGCTAACTATGGCTACACCTTC,CASSLVRRGANYGYTF,TRBJ1-2,NA,NA,TRBV7-9
TGTGCCTATCAGGAGGGGGGATTTAATTCACCCCTCCACTTT,CAYQEGGFNSPLHF,TRBJ1-6,NA,NA,TRBV28
TGTGCCAGCAGCCGGGACAGAGGGGACACTGAAGCTTTCTTT,CASSRDRGDTEAFF,TRBJ1-1,NA,TRBD1,TRBV14
TGTGCCAGCACGGCGGGGGGGCCCCCCTACGAGCAGTACTTC,CASTAGGPPYEQYF,TRBJ2-7,NA,TRBD2,TRBV6-5
TGCAGCGTGTCGGTCCAGAACACCGGGGAGCTGTTTTTT,CSVSVQNTGELFF,TRBJ2-2,NA,NA,TRBV29-1
TGTGCCACCAGCAGAGATCGGGGGCACTATGGCTACACCTTC,CATSRDRGHYGYTF,TRBJ1-2,NA,NA,TRBV15
TGTGCCAGCAGCCTAAACAGGAACACCGGGGAGCTGTTTTTT,CASSLNRNTGELFF,TRBJ2-2,NA,NA,TRBV7-2
TGTGCCAGCAGCCCCCGGGACAGGGGGACTTCACCCCTCCACTTT,CASSPRDRGTSPLHF,TRBJ1-6,once,TRBD1,TRBV2
TGTGCCAGCAGCTTAATTCGGCGACAGGGGACCTACGAGCAGTACTTC,CASSLIRRQGTYEQYF,TRBJ2-7,NA,TRBD1,TRBV11-2
TGTGCCTGGAGTGTAGGGCGCGGGGGGGCCCTGGGGGAGACCCAGTACTTC,CAWSVGRGGALGETQYF,TRBJ2-5,NA,TRBD2,TRBV30
TGTGCCAGCAGCCAAAGTTTGCCTTCGGAGAGCAAACTGAGCTATGGCTACACCTTC,CASSQSLPSESKLSYGYTF,TRBJ1-2,NA,NA,TRBV14
TGTGCCAGCAGCTTGGGGCTAGCGGTGGACAATGAGCAGTTCTTC,CASSLGLAVDNEQFF,TRBJ2-1,NA,TRBD2,TRBV5-4
TGTGCCAGCTCACCACCAAGGGCGGGGTACACTGAAGCTTTCTTT,CASSPPRAGYTEAFF,TRBJ1-1,NA,NA,TRBV18
TGCGCCAGCAGCGGGGGTGAGAAACACGAGCAGTACTTC,CASSGGEKHEQYF,TRBJ2-7,NA,NA,TRBV5-1
TGTGCCAGCAGCTTGGAGGGTCTTTATGGCTACACCTTC,CASSLEGLYGYTF,TRBJ1-2,NA,NA,TRBV7-2
TGTGCCAGTAGTCCACTCCGGACAGGAGGCGAGCAGTACTTC,CASSPLRTGGEQYF,TRBJ2-7,NA,TRBD1,TRBV19
TGTGCCAGCAGTCGGTATGGCTACACCTTC,CASSRYGYTF,TRBJ1-2,once,NA,TRBV28
TGTGCCAGCGGGGACAGGGCTAATGAAAAACTGTTTTTT,CASGDRANEKLFF,TRBJ1-4,NA,TRBD1,TRBV7-9
TGTGCCAGCAGCCAAGATAGATTCTCTGGAAACACCATATATTTT,CASSQDRFSGNTIYF,TRBJ1-3,NA,NA,TRBV4-2
TGCGCCAGCAGCTTTGCGGGGGGTGGCTACAATGAGCAGTTCTTC,CASSFAGGGYNEQFF,TRBJ2-1,NA,TRBD2,TRBV5-1
TGTGCCAGCTCACCGCGGGGTCCCGGTGGAGCTTTCTTT,CASSPRGPGGAFF,TRBJ1-1,NA,NA,TRBV18
TGTGCCAGCAGCTTAGACGGACAGGGGGTTCATACGCAGTATTTT,CASSLDGQGVHTQYF,TRBJ2-3,NA,TRBD1,TRBV7-9
TGTGCCAGCAGTTTCCCGCGTGGGCTACCCGATAACTATGGCTACACCTTC,CASSFPRGLPDNYGYTF,TRBJ1-2,NA,NA,TRBV28
TGTGCCAGCAGTTCCGGGTGGGCCACTGAAGCTTTCTTT,CASSSGWATEAFF,TRBJ1-1,NA,NA,TRBV27
TGCGCCAGCAGCCATGCGGGGGTAGGTGAAAAACTGTTTTTT,CASSHAGVGEKLFF,TRBJ1-4,NA,NA,TRBV5-1
TGCAGCGGAAGGGGGGCCAATGAGCAGTTCTTC,CSGRGANEQFF,TRBJ2-1,NA,NA,TRBV29-1
TGTGCCAGTTCTGAAAGGTGGCAGGGCAATTCACCCCTCCACTTT,CASSERWQGNSPLHF,TRBJ1-6,NA,NA,TRBV19
TGTGCCAGCAGTTGGGATAGCGGGGAGGGGTTCTTC,CASSWDSGEGFF,TRBJ2-1,NA,TRBD2,TRBV6-6
TGTGCCAGCAGCCCCGTAATGTCGAAACTGTTTTTT,CASSPVMSKLFF,TRBJ1-4,NA,NA,TRBV11-2
TGCGCCAGCAGCTTGGAGGGGGGCTGGACCCAGTACTTC,CASSLEGGWTQYF,TRBJ2-5,NA,NA,TRBV5-1
TGTGCCAGCAGAGACCGGGACAGGGCGACCTACGAGCAGTACTTC,CASRDRDRATYEQYF,TRBJ2-7,NA,TRBD1,TRBV6-6
TGCGCCAGCAGTGAGTCGGGACAGGGGAAGAACATTCAGTACTTC,CASSESGQGKNIQYF,TRBJ2-4,NA,TRBD1,TRBV10-1
TGTGCCAGCAGCTCCGTGGGGAAGGGATTAGGTCGAGAGACCCAGTACTTC,CASSSVGKGLGRETQYF,TRBJ2-5,few,NA,TRBV7-2
TGTGCCAGTAGACCGGGACTCCGGACCGGAAACACCATATATTTT,CASRPGLRTGNTIYF,TRBJ1-3,once,NA,TRBV19